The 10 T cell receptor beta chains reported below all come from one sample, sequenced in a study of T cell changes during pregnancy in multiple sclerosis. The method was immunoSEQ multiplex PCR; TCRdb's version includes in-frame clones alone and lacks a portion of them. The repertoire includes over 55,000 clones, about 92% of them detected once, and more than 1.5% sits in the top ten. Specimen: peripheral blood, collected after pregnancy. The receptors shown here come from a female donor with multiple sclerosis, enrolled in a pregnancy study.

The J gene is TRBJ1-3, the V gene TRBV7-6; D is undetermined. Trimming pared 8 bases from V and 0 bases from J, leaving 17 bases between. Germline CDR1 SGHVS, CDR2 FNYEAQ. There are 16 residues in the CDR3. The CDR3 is CASARVPLSSGNTIYF. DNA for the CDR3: TGTGCCAGCGCCCGGGTCCCACTCAGCTCTGGAAACACCATATATTTT.

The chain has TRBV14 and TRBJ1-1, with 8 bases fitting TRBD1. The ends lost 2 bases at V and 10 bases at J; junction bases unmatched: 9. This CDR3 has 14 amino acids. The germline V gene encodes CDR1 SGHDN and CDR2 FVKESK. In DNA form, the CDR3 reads TGTGCCAGCAGCCAAAACAGGGGGAGTTCGCCAGCTTTCTTT. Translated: CASSQNRGSSPAFF.

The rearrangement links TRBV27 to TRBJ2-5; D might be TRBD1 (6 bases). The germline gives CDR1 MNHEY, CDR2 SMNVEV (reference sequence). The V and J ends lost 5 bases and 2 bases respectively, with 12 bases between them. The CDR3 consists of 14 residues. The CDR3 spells CASSPARGQETQYF. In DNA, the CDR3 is TGTGCCAGCAGTCCCGCCAGGGGACAAGAGACCCAGTACTTC.

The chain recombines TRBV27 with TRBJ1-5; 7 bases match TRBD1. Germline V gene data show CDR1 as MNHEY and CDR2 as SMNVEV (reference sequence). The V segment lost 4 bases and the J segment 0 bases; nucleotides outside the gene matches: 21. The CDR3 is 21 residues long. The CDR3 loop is CASSSTSGQAAISYSNQPQHF. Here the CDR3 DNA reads TGTGCCAGCAGTTCAACATCCGGACAGGCCGCAATTTCCTATAGCAATCAGCCCCAGCATTTT.

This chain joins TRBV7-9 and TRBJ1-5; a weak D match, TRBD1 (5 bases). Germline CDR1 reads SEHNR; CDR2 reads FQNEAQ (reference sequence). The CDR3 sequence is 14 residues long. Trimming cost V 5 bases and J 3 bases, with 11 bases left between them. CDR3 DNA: TGTGCCAGCAGCCCCGACAGCGTCAATCAGCCCCAGCATTTT. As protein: CASSPDSVNQPQHF.

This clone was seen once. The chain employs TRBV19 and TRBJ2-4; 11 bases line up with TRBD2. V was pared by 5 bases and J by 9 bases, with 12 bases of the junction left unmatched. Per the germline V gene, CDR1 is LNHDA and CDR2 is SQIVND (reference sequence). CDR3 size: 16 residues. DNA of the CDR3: TGTGCCAGTAGTCCCCTAGCGGGAGGTATGAGCGTCATTCAGTACTTC. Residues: CASSPLAGGMSVIQYF.

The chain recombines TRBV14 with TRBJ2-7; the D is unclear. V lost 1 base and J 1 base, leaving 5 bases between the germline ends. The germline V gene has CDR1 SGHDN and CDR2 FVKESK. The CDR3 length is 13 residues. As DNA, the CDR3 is TGTGCCAGCAGCCAAGGCGGATCCTACGAGCAGTACTTC. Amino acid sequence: CASSQGGSYEQYF. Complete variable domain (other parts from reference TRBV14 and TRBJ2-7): EAGVTQFPSHSVIEKGQTVTLRCDPISGHDNLYWYRRVMGKEIKFLLHFVKESKQDESGMPNNRFLAERTGGTYSTLKVQPAELEDSGVYFCASSQGGSYEQYFGPGTRLTVT.

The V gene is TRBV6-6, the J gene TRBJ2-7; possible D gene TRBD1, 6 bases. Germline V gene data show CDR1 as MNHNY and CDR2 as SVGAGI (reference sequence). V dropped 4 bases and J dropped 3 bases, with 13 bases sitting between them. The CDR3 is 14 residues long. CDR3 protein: CASSSKQGFYEQYF. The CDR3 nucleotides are TGTGCCAGCAGTTCTAAACAGGGATTCTACGAGCAGTACTTC.

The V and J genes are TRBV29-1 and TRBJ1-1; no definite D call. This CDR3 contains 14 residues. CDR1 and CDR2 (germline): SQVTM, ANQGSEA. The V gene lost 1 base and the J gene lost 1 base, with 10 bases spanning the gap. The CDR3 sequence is CSVEGFRGNTEAFF. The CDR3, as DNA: TGCAGCGTTGAAGGTTTTCGGGGGAACACTGAAGCTTTCTTT. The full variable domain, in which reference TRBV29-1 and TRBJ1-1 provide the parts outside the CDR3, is SAVISQKPSRDICQRGTSLTIQCQVDSQVTMMFWYRQQPGQSLTLIATANQGSEATYESGFVIDKFPISRPNLTFSTLTVSNMSPEDSSIYLCSVEGFRGNTEAFFGQGTRLTVV.

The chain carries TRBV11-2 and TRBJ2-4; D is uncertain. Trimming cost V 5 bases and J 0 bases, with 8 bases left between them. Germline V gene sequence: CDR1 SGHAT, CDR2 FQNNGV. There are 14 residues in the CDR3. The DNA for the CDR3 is TGTGCCAGCAGCCCTAGTATAGCCAAAAACATTCAGTACTTC. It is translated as CASSPSIAKNIQYF. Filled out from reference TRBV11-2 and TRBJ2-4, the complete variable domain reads EAGVAQSPRYKIIEKRQSVAFWCNPISGHATLYWYQQILGQGPKLLIQFQNNGVVDDSQLPKDRFSAERLKGVDSTLKIQPAKLEDSAVYLCASSPSIAKNIQYFGAGTRLSVL.